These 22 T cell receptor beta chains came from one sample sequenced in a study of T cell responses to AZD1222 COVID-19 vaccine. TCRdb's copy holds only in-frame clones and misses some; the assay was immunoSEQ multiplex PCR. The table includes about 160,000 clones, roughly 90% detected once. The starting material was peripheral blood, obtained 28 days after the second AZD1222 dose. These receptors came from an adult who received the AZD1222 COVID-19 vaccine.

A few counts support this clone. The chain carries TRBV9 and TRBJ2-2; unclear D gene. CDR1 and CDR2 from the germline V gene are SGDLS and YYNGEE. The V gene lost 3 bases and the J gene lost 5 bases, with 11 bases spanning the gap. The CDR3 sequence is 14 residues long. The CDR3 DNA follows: TGTGCCAGCAGCGCCTCACTTGGGACCGGGGAGCTGTTTTTT. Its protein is CASSASLGTGELFF.

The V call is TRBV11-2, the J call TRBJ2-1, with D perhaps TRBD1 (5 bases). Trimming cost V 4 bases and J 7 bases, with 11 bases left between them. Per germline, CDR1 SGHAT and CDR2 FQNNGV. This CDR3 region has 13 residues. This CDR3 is CASSSHPGNEQFF. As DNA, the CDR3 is TGTGCCAGCAGCTCTCACCCAGGGAATGAGCAGTTCTTC.

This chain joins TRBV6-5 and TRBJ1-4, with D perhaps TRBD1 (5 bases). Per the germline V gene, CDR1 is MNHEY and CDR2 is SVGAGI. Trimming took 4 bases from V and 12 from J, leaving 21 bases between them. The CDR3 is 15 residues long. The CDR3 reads CASSSEGPTKGQLFF. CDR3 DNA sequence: TGTGCCAGCAGTTCCGAGGGCCCGACAAAGGGGCAACTGTTTTTT.

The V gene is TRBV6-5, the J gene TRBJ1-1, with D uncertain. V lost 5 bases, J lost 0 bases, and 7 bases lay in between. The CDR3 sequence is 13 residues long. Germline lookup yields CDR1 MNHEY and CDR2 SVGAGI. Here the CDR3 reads CASSPSLNTEAFF. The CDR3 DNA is TGTGCCAGCAGTCCCTCCCTGAACACTGAAGCTTTCTTT.

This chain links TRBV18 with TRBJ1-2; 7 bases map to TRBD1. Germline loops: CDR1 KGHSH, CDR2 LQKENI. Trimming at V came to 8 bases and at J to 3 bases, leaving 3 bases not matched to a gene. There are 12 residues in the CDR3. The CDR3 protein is CASAGTDYGYTF. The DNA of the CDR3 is TGTGCCAGCGCGGGGACAGACTATGGCTACACCTTC.

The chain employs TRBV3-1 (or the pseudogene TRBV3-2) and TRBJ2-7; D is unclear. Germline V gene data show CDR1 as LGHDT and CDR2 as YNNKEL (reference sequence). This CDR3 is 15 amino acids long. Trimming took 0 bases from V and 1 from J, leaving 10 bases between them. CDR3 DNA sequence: TGTGCCAGCAGCCAAGACCTGGCGGAGTCCTACGAGCAGTACTTC. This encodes CASSQDLAESYEQYF.

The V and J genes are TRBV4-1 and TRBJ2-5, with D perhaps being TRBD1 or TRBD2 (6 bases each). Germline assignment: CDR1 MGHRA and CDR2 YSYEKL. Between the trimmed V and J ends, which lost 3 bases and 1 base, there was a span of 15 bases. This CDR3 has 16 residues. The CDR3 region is CASSHTLGGSQETQYF. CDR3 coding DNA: TGCGCCAGCAGCCACACCTTAGGGGGGTCCCAAGAGACCCAGTACTTC.

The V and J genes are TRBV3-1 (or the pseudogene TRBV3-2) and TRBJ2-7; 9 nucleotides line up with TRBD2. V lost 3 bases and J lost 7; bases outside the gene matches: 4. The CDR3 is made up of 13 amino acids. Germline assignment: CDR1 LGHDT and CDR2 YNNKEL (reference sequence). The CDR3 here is CASSQRAGGEQYF. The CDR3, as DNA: TGTGCCAGCAGCCAGAGAGCGGGAGGTGAGCAGTACTTC.

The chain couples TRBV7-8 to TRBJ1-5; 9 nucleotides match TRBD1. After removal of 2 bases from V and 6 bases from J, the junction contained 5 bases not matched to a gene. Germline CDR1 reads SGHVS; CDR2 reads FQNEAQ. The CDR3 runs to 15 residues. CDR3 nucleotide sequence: TGTGCCAGCAGCTTATCTCGACAGGGGGGTCAGCCCCAGCATTTT. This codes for CASSLSRQGGQPQHF.

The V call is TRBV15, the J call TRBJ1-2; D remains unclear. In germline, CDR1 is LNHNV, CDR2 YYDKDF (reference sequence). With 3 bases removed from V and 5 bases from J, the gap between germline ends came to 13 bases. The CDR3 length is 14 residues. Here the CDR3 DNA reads TGTGCCACCAGCAGGGAACAATCCTCATATGGCTACACCTTC. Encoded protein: CATSREQSSYGYTF.

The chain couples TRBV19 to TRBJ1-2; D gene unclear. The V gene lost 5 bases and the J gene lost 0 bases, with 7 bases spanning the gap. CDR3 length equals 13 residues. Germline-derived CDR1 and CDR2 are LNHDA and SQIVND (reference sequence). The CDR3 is CASSQSANYGYTF. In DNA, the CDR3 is TGTGCCAGTAGTCAGTCAGCTAACTATGGCTACACCTTC.

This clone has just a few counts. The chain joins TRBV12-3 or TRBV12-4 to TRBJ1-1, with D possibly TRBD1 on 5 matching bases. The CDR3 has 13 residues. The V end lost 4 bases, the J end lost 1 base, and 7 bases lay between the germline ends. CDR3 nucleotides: TGTGCCAGCAGTTCGGGGCCGAACACTGAAGCTTTCTTT. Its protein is CASSSGPNTEAFF.

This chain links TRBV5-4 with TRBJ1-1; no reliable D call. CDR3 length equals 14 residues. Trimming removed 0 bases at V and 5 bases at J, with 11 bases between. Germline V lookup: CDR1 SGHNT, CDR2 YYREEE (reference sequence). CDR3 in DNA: TGTGCCAGCAGCTTGGGGGTAGTGGTGACTGAAGCTTTCTTT. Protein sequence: CASSLGVVVTEAFF.

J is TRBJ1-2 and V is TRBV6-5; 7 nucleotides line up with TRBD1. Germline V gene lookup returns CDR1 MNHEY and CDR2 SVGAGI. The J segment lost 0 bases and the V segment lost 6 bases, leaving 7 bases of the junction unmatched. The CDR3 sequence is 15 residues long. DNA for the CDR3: TGTGCCAGCAGCCCCCCGGGACAGACTAACTATGGCTACACCTTC. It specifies CASSPPGQTNYGYTF.

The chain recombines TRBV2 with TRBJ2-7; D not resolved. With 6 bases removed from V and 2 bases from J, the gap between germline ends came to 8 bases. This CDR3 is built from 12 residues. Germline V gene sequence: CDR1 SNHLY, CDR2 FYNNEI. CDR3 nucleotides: TGTGCCAGCAGGTCGGACGCCTACGAGCAGTACTTC. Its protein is CASRSDAYEQYF.

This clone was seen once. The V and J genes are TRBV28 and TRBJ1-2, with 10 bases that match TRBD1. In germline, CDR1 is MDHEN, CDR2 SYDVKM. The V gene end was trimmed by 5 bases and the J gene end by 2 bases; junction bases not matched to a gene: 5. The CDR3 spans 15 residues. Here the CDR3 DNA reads TGTGCCAGCAGTGTGACAGGGGGCGCAAACTATGGCTACACCTTC. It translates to CASSVTGGANYGYTF.

The CDR3 DNA reads TGTGCCAGCAGCTCTACCTCCGACAGGGACTCCTACAATGAGCAGTTCTTC. Its protein is CASSSTSDRDSYNEQFF. The chain uses TRBV21-1 and TRBJ2-1; TRBD1, the table's D call, was not compared with the DNA. TRBV21-1 is marked as a pseudogene. This CDR3 is 17 amino acids long.

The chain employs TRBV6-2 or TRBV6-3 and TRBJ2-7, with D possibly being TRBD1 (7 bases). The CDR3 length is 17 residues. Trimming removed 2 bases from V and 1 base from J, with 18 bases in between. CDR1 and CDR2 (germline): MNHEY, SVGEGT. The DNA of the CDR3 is TGTGCCAGCAGTTACCCTACGGCAGGGGGGAGATCCTACGAGCAGTACTTC. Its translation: CASSYPTAGGRSYEQYF.

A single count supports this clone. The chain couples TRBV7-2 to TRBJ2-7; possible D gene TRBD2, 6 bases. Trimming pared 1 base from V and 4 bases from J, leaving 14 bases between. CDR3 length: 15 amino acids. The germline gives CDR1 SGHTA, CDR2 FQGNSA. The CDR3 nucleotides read TGTGCCAGCAGCTTAGTGGGGGGAGTAGCGTACGAGCAGTACTTC. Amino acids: CASSLVGGVAYEQYF.

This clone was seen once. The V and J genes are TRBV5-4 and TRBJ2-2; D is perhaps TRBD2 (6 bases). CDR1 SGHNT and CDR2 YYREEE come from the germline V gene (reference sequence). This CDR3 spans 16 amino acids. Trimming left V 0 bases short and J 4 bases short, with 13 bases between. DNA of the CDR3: TGTGCCAGCAGCTTGGCTGGAGGGAGCAGCACCGGGGAGCTGTTTTTT. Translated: CASSLAGGSSTGELFF.

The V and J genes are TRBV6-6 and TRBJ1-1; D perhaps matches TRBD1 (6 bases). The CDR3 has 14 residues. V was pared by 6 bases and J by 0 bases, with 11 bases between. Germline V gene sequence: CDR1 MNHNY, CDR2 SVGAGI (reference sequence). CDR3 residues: CASSPGQMNTEAFF. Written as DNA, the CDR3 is TGTGCCAGCAGCCCCGGACAGATGAACACTGAAGCTTTCTTT.

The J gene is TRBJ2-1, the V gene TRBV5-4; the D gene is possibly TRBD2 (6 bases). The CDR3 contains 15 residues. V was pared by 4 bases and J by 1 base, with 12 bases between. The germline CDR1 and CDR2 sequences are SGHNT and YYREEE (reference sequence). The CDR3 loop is CASSKAGPSYNEQFF. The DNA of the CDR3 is TGTGCCAGCAGCAAAGCGGGTCCTTCCTACAATGAGCAGTTCTTC.